This T cell receptor beta chain emerged from a study of STAT5B mutations in CD4+ large granular lymphocyte leukemia. TCRdb's copy holds only in-frame clones and misses some; the assay was immunoSEQ multiplex PCR. The sample has about 35,000 clones; around 67% are singletons. V was shortened by 7 bases and J by 0 bases, with 13 bases between the two germline ends. Germline values: CDR1 MNHEY, CDR2 SVGAGI. This CDR3 has 15 amino acids. The chain employs TRBV6-5 and TRBJ1-5; no definite D call. The clonotype comes from a human donor in good health. The sequenced material came from CD4+ T cells from blood buffy coats. This CDR3 is CASTRTAYSNQPQHF. The CDR3 region has the DNA TGTGCCAGCACTCGGACGGCATATAGCAATCAGCCCCAGCATTTT.